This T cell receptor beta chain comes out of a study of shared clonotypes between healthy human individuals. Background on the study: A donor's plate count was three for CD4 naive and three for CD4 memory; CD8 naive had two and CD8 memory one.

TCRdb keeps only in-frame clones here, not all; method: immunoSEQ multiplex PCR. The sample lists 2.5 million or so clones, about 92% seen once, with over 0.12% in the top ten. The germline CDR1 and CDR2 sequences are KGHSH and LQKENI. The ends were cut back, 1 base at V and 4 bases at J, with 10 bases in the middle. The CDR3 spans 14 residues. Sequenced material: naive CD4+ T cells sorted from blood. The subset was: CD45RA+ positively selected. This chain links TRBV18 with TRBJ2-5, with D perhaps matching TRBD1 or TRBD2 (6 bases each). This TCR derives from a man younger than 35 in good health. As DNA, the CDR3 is TGTGCCAGCTCACCACGGGGGGCTTTAGAGACCCAGTACTTC. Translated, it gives CASSPRGALETQYF.